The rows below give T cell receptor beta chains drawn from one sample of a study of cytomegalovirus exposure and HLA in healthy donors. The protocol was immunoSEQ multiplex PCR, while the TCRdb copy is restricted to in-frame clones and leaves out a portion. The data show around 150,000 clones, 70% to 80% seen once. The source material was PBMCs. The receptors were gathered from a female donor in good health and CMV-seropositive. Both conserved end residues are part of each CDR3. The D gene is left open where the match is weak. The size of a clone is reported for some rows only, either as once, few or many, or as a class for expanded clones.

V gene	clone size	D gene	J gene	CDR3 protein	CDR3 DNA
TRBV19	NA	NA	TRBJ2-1	CASSIGASPYNEQFF	TGTGCCAGTAGTATAGGGGCTAGCCCCTACAATGAGCAGTTCTTC
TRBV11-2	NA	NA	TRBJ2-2	CASSEQGTGELFF	TGTGCCAGCAGCGAACAGGGCACCGGGGAGCTGTTTTTT
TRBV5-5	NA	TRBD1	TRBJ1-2	CASSSRTGPYGYTF	TGTGCCAGCAGCTCCAGGACAGGCCCCTATGGCTACACCTTC
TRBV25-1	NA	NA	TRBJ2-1	CASSTLGYNEQFF	TGTGCCAGCAGTACTCTAGGCTACAATGAGCAGTTCTTC
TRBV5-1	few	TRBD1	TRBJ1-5	CASSMTGGNQPQHF	TGCGCCAGCAGCATGACAGGGGGCAATCAGCCCCAGCATTTT
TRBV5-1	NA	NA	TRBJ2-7	CASSSSGERSYEQYF	TGCGCCAGCAGCTCGTCGGGAGAGAGAAGCTACGAGCAGTACTTC
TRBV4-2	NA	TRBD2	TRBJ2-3	CASSQGGGAIDTQYF	TGTGCCAGCAGCCAAGGCGGGGGGGCTATAGATACGCAGTATTTT
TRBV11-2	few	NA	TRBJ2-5	CASSLENSGAQYF	TGTGCCAGCAGCTTAGAGAACTCAGGGGCCCAGTACTTC
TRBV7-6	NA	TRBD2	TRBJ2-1	CASNETSGTYNEQFF	TGTGCCAGCAACGAAACTAGCGGAACCTACAATGAGCAGTTCTTC
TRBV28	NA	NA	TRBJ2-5	CASRPNFNGETQYF	TGTGCCAGCAGGCCCAACTTTAACGGGGAGACCCAGTACTTC
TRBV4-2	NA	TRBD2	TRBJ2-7	CASRISGGDEQYF	TGTGCCAGCAGAATTAGCGGGGGCGACGAGCAGTACTTC
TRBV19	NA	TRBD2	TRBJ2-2	CASKGLAENTGELFF	TGTGCCAGTAAAGGACTAGCGGAAAACACCGGGGAGCTGTTTTTT
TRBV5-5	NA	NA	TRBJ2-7	CASSLTGPGYEQYF	TGTGCCAGCAGCTTGACGGGCCCGGGATACGAGCAGTACTTC
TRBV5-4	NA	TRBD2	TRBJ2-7	CASSLRAGGSEQYF	TGTGCCAGCAGCTTACGAGCGGGAGGTTCCGAGCAGTACTTC
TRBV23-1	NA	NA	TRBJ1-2	CASSRVRQSNYGYTF	TGCGCCAGCAGTCGCGTACGACAGTCTAACTATGGCTACACCTTC
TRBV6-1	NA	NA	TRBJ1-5	CASSVDKTRNQPQHF	TGTGCCAGCAGTGTAGACAAGACCCGCAATCAGCCCCAGCATTTT
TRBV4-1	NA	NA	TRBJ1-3	CASSQEDSYGNTIYF	TGCGCCAGCAGCCAAGAAGACAGCTATGGAAACACCATATATTTT
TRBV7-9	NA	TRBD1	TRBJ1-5	CASSMGGQINQPQHF	TGTGCCAGCAGCATGGGGGGACAGATCAATCAGCCCCAGCATTTT
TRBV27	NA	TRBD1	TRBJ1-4	CASSLKAGGNEKLFF	TGTGCCAGCAGTTTAAAGGCAGGGGGCAATGAAAAACTGTTTTTT
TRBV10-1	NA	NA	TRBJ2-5	CASSESAGQETQYF	TGCGCCAGCAGTGAGTCTGCGGGGCAAGAGACCCAGTACTTC
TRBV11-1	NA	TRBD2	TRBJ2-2	CASSLESSGVGTGELFF	TGTGCCAGCAGCTTAGAGAGCAGCGGGGTGGGCACCGGGGAGCTGTTTTTT
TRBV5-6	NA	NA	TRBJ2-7	CASSLIGRGLSYEQYF	TGTGCCAGCAGCTTGATTGGGCGGGGCCTCTCCTACGAGCAGTACTTC
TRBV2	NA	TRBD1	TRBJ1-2	CASSDQGENYGYTF	TGTGCCAGCAGTGATCAGGGGGAGAACTATGGCTACACCTTC
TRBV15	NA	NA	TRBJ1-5	CATSPYSNQPQHF	TGTGCCACCAGTCCTTATAGCAATCAGCCCCAGCATTTT
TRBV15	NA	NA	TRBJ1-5	CATSRGQYSNQPQHF	TGTGCCACCAGCAGAGGACAGTATAGCAATCAGCCCCAGCATTTT
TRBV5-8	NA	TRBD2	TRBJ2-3	CASSFASGGLGSDTQYF	TGTGCCAGCAGCTTCGCGAGCGGGGGTTTGGGGTCAGATACGCAGTATTTT
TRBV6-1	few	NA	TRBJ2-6	CASSSPSSGANVLTF	TGTGCCAGCAGTTCACCTAGCTCTGGGGCCAACGTCCTGACTTTC
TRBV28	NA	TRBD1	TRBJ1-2	CASSSQGWGVNYGYTF	TGTGCCAGCAGTTCACAGGGGTGGGGGGTTAACTATGGCTACACCTTC
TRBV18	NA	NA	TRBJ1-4	CASSPDTTNEKLFF	TGTGCCAGCTCACCGGACACAACTAATGAAAAACTGTTTTTT
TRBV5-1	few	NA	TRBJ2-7	CASSLSASWGLYEQYF	TGCGCCAGCAGCTTGTCCGCCTCTTGGGGCCTCTACGAGCAGTACTTC
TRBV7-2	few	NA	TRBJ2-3	CASSFRLRDTDTQYF	TGTGCCAGCAGCTTCCGCTTGCGGGACACAGATACGCAGTATTTT
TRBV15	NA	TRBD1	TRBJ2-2	CATSKGETGGTGELFF	TGTGCCACCAGCAAAGGTGAAACAGGGGGAACCGGGGAGCTGTTTTTT
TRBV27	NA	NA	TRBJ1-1	CASSFQGFTEAFF	TGTGCCAGCAGTTTCCAGGGGTTCACTGAAGCTTTCTTT
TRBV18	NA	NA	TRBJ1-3	CASSQGGTSGNTIYF	TGTGCCAGCTCACAGGGGGGGACCTCTGGAAACACCATATATTTT
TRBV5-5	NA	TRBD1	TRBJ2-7	CASSFGTGGLYEQYF	TGTGCCAGCAGCTTCGGGACAGGGGGTTTATACGAGCAGTACTTC
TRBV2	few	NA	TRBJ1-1	CASRYRESMNTEAFF	TGTGCCAGCAGGTACAGGGAAAGCATGAACACTGAAGCTTTCTTT
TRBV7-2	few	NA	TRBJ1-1	CASSLGQSNTEAFF	TGTGCCAGCAGCTTGGGGCAGTCGAACACTGAAGCTTTCTTT